Below, 18 T cell receptor beta chains from the same sample are listed, as sequenced in a study of cytomegalovirus exposure and HLA in healthy donors. The PCR ran on 60 Vbeta and 13 Jbeta primers. Some clones are missing from TCRdb's copy, which holds only in-frame ones; the method was immunoSEQ multiplex PCR. This table has around 99,000 clones, approximately 57% appearing once. The material sequenced was PBMCs. The source of these receptors is a woman in her 30s in good health and CMV-seronegative.

The chain recombines TRBV4-2 with TRBJ1-5; 7 bases line up with TRBD1. V dropped 1 base and J dropped 7; count of bases not matched to a gene: 13. CDR1 is LGHNA, CDR2 YNFKEQ, per germline. The CDR3 loop spans 17 amino acids. The DNA of the CDR3 is TGTGCCAGCAGCCAAGTTAAGGGGGCTTCTTCGCACCAGCCCCAGCATTTT. Its protein is CASSQVKGASSHQPQHF.

The rearrangement links TRBV9 to TRBJ2-1; D is perhaps TRBD1 (6 bases). This CDR3 has 16 amino acids. The germline V gene has CDR1 SGDLS and CDR2 YYNGEE. V was cut by 0 bases and J by 3 bases, with 13 bases left in between. The CDR3 here is CASSVDSGQYYNEQFF. The CDR3 region has the DNA TGTGCCAGCAGCGTAGATTCAGGACAGTACTACAATGAGCAGTTCTTC.

This clone was counted between two and nine times. The rearrangement links TRBV19 to TRBJ2-7; no clear D gene. The germline gives CDR1 LNHDA, CDR2 SQIVND (reference sequence). The CDR3 covers 14 residues. The V end was cut by 5 bases, the J end by 0 bases, with 11 bases between. The CDR3 nucleotides read TGTGCCAGTAGTCAGGATGGAAGCTCCTACGAGCAGTACTTC. Encoded protein: CASSQDGSSYEQYF.

V is TRBV4-2 and J is TRBJ1-4; 7 bases are a match to TRBD1. CDR3 length: 14 residues. CDR1 and CDR2 from the germline V gene are LGHNA and YNFKEQ. V lost 3 bases to trimming and J lost 5 bases; unmatched junction nucleotides: 3. Here the CDR3 reads CASSQDRLNEKLFF. The CDR3 coding sequence is TGTGCCAGCAGCCAGGACAGGTTAAATGAAAAACTGTTTTTT.

In its sample, this clone was seen once. The chain joins TRBV28 to TRBJ1-2; TRBD1 matches at 9 bases. The junction had 5 bases not matched to a gene; V was cut back by 1 base and J by 5 bases. The CDR3 is 15 amino acids. Looked up from germline, CDR1 is MDHEN and CDR2 is SYDVKM. In nucleotides, the CDR3 is TGTGCCAGCAGTTTATCAACGGGACAGGGTTATGGCTACACCTTC. It is translated as CASSLSTGQGYGYTF.

The sample holds a few counts of this clone. CDR3 amino acids: CASSQDGTDQETQYF. In nucleotides, the CDR3 is TGCGCCAGCAGCCAGGACGGGACTGACCAAGAGACCCAGTACTTC. This rearrangement joins TRBV4-3 to TRBJ2-5; D possibly corresponds to TRBD2 (6 bases). CDR3 length: 15 residues. CDR1 is LGHNA and CDR2 is YSLEER in the germline V gene. Trimming stripped 3 bases from V and 0 bases from J, with 11 bases between.

The chain combines TRBV6-6 with TRBJ1-4, with TRBD1 as a possible D gene (6 bases). V was pared by 2 bases and J by 7 bases, with 17 bases between. The length of the CDR3 is 16 residues. Germline values: CDR1 MNHNY, CDR2 SVGAGI (reference sequence). The CDR3 sequence is CASSYGRGSLVEKLFF. The DNA for the CDR3 is TGTGCCAGCAGTTACGGGAGGGGGAGTCTCGTTGAAAAACTGTTTTTT.

This clone was seen a handful of times. The chain has TRBV28 and TRBJ2-2; 15 nucleotides agree with TRBD2. The CDR3 extends over 18 amino acids. Germline V gene data show CDR1 as MDHEN and CDR2 as SYDVKM. V dropped 3 bases and J dropped 5; count of bases not matched to a gene: 7. The CDR3 reads CASSFPGLAGGSTGELFF. The CDR3 nucleotides read TGTGCCAGCAGTTTTCCGGGACTAGCGGGAGGAAGTACCGGGGAGCTGTTTTTT. Drawing the rest from reference TRBV28 and TRBJ2-2, the complete variable domain is DVKVTQSSRYLVKRTGEKVFLECVQDMDHENMFWYRQDPGLGLRLIYFSYDVKMKEKGDIPEGYSVSREKKERFSLILESASTNQTSMYLCASSFPGLAGGSTGELFFGEGSRLTVL.

The chain uses TRBV11-3 and TRBJ2-6; 7 nucleotides match TRBD2. The V gene's germline CDR1 is SGHNT and CDR2 YENEEA. The CDR3 has 15 amino acids. The trim removed 4 bases at V and 2 bases at J, leaving 2 bases unmatched. DNA for the CDR3: TGTGCCAGCAGCTCGGGGGGTACTGGGGCCAACGTCCTGACTTTC. It is translated as CASSSGGTGANVLTF.

V gene TRBV6-4 combines with J gene TRBJ2-2, with 7 bases matching TRBD2. Germline-derived CDR1 and CDR2 are MRHNA and SNTAGT. With 3 bases clipped from V and 0 bases from J, the junction kept 7 bases outside the gene matches. The CDR3 sequence is 17 residues long. This CDR3 is CASSDYGGGANTGELFF. As DNA, the CDR3 is TGTGCCAGCAGTGATTACGGCGGGGGTGCGAACACCGGGGAGCTGTTTTTT.

V gene TRBV5-5 combines with J gene TRBJ2-7, with D unresolved. Trimming shortened V by 2 bases and J by 5 bases, and 8 bases separated the two germline ends. This CDR3 has 12 amino acids. CDR1 is SGHKS, CDR2 YYEKEE, per germline (reference sequence). The CDR3 reads CASSFRVNEQYF. For the CDR3, the DNA is TGTGCCAGCAGCTTCCGAGTGAACGAGCAGTACTTC. The whole variable domain, remainder taken from reference TRBV5-5 and TRBJ2-7, is DAGVTQSPTHLIKTRGQQVTLRCSPISGHKSVSWYQQVLGQGPQFIFQYYEKEERGRGNFPDRFSARQFPNYSSELNVNALLLGDSALYLCASSFRVNEQYFGPGTRLTVT.

This chain connects TRBV7-6 to TRBJ1-5; D call uncertain. The V end was cut by 1 base, the J end by 1 base, with 11 bases between. CDR3 length: 16 residues. CDR1 and CDR2 (germline): SGHVS, FNYEAQ. CDR3 region: CASSLGSTGSNQPQHF. As DNA, the CDR3 is TGTGCCAGCAGCTTAGGATCGACGGGGAGCAATCAGCCCCAGCATTTT.

This sequence joins TRBV2 and TRBJ2-7; 12 bases match TRBD2. V dropped 7 bases and J dropped 6; count of bases not matched to a gene: 7. The germline V gene has CDR1 SNHLY and CDR2 FYNNEI. The CDR3 loop spans 14 amino acids. In DNA, the CDR3 is TGTGCCAGCACCCGACTAGCGGGAGCCGTCGAGCAGTACTTC. This sequence encodes CASTRLAGAVEQYF.

This clone has a handful of counts. CDR3 region: CASSRQQGTLLYGYTF. In DNA, the CDR3 is TGCGCCAGCAGCCGACAGCAGGGTACCCTTCTCTATGGCTACACCTTC. The genes are TRBV5-1 and TRBJ1-2, with D perhaps matching TRBD1 (5 bases). Trimming removed 4 bases at V and 4 bases at J, with 20 bases between. This CDR3 has 16 residues. The germline CDR1 and CDR2 sequences are SGHRS and YFSETQ. Combining the CDR3 with reference TRBV5-1 and TRBJ1-2 gives the whole variable domain KAGVTQTPRYLIKTRGQQVTLSCSPISGHRSVSWYQQTPGQGLQFLFEYFSETQRNKGNFPGRFSGRQFSNSRSEMNVSTLELGDSALYLCASSRQQGTLLYGYTFGSGTRLTVV.

This rearrangement joins TRBV28 to TRBJ1-5; possible D gene TRBD1, 5 bases. CDR1 and CDR2 from the germline V gene are MDHEN and SYDVKM. Trimming removed 6 bases from V and 0 bases from J, with 9 bases in between. CDR3 length: 14 amino acids. This chain's CDR3 is CASRGLNSNQPQHF. The CDR3 DNA reads TGTGCCAGCAGGGGACTTAATAGCAATCAGCCCCAGCATTTT.

The chain joins TRBV5-1 to TRBJ2-1; TRBD2 agrees at 7 bases. With 2 bases clipped from V and 6 bases from J, the junction kept 5 bases outside the gene matches. Germline V gene sequence: CDR1 SGHRS, CDR2 YFSETQ. The CDR3 length is 14 residues. The chain's CDR3 is CASSLAGRVNEQFF. CDR3 nucleotides: TGCGCCAGCAGCTTAGCGGGAAGGGTCAATGAGCAGTTCTTC.

This clone came up a few times. The chain employs TRBV5-1 and TRBJ2-3, with 7 positions matching TRBD2. Per germline, CDR1 SGHRS and CDR2 YFSETQ. The V segment lost 4 bases and the J segment 4 bases; nucleotides outside the gene matches: 3. The CDR3 length is 13 residues. DNA of the CDR3: TGCGCCAGCAGCGGGGGAGGGGCAGATACGCAGTATTTT. It is translated as CASSGGGADTQYF.

The chain recombines TRBV4-2 with TRBJ2-2, with D tentatively TRBD2 (7 bases). Germline CDR1 and CDR2: LGHNA and YNFKEQ. The CDR3 covers 18 residues. Trimming shortened V by 4 bases and J by 3 bases, and 21 bases separated the two germline ends. The CDR3 DNA reads TGTGCCAGCAGCCGAAGAGGGGGAGGAGGGGGGGACACCGGGGAGCTGTTTTTT. It codes for CASSRRGGGGGDTGELFF.